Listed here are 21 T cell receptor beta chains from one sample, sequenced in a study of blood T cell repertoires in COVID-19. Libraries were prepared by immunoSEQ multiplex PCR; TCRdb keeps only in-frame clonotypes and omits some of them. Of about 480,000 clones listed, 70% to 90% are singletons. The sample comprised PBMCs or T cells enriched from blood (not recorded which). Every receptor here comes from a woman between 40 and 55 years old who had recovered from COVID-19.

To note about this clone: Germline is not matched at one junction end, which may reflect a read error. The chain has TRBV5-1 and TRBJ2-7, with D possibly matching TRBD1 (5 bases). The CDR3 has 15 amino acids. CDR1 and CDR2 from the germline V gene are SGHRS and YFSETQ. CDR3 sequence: CASSLVITGSNEQYF. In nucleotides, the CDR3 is TGCGCCAGCAGCTTAGTCATAACAGGCTCCAACGAGCAGTACTTC.

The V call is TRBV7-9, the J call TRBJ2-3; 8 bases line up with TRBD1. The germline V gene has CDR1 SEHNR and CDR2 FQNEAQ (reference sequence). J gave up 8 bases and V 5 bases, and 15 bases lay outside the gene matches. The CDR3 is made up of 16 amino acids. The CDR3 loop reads CASSPKGDRLSGTQYF. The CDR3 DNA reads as TGTGCCAGCAGCCCCAAAGGGGACAGGCTTTCGGGTACGCAGTATTTT.

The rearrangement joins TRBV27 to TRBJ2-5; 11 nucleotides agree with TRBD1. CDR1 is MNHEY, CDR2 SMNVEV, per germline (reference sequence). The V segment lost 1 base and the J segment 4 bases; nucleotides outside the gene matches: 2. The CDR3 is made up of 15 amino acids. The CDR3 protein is CASSLLGTGGETQYF. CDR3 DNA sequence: TGTGCCAGCAGTTTATTGGGGACAGGGGGAGAGACCCAGTACTTC.

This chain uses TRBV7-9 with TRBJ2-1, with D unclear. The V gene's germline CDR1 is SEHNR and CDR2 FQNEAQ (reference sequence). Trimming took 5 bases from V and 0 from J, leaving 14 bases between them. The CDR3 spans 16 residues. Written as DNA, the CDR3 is TGTGCCAGCAGCCCCCAGACTCCCCACTCCTACAATGAGCAGTTCTTC. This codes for CASSPQTPHSYNEQFF. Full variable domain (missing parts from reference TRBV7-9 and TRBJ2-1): DTGVSQNPRHKITKRGQNVTFRCDPISEHNRLYWYRQTLGQGPEFLTYFQNEAQLEKSRLLSDRFSAERPKGSFSTLEIQRTEQGDSAMYLCASSPQTPHSYNEQFFGPGTRLTVL.

In DNA form, the CDR3 reads TGCAGCGTTGACGGGTACCCGGGGAATGAGCAGTTCTTC. The encoded protein is CSVDGYPGNEQFF. This chain links TRBV29-1 with TRBJ2-1; tentative D call: TRBD2 (5 bases). This CDR3 is 13 amino acids long. The germline V and J ends were trimmed by 3 bases and 7 bases, with 13 bases remaining between them. Germline-derived CDR1 and CDR2 are SQVTM and ANQGSEA.

CDR3 loop: CASSQVAGFGDSHEQYF. The CDR3 DNA reads TGTGCCAGCAGCCAAGTTGCAGGTTTCGGGGATAGCCACGAGCAGTACTTC. The chain employs TRBV3-1 (or the pseudogene TRBV3-2) and TRBJ2-7; a possible D gene is TRBD2 (5 bases). The CDR3 runs to 17 residues. V dropped 1 base and J dropped 5 bases, with 21 bases sitting between them. CDR1 and CDR2 (germline): LGHDT, YNNKEL (reference sequence).

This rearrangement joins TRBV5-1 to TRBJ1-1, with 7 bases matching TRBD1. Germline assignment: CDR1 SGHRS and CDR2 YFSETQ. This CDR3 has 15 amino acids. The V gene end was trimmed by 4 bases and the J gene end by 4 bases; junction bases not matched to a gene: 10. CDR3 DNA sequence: TGCGCCAGCAGCAATGGACAGGCCGTGGTCACTGAAGCTTTCTTT. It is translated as CASSNGQAVVTEAFF.

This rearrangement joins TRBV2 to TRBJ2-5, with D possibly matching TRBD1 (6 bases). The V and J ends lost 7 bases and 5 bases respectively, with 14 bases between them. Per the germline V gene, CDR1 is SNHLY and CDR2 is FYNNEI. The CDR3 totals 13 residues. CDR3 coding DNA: TGTGCCAGCATTGGGGATAGGGGGGAGACCCAGTACTTC. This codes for CASIGDRGETQYF.

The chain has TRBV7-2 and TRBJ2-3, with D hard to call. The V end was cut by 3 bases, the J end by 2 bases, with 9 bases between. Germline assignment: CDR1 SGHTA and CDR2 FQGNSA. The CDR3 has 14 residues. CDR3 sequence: CASSLSIPTDTQYF. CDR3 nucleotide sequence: TGTGCCAGCAGCTTGTCTATACCCACAGATACGCAGTATTTT. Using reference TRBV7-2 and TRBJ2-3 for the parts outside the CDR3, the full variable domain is GAGVSQSPSNKVTEKGKDVELRCDPISGHTALYWYRQSLGQGLEFLIYFQGNSAPDKSGLPSDRFSAERTGGSVSTLTIQRTQQEDSAVYLCASSLSIPTDTQYFGPGTRLTVL.

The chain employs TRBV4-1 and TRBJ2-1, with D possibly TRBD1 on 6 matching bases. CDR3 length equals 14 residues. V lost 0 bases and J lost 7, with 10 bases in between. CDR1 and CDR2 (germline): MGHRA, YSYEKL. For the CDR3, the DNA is TGCGCCAGCAGCCAAGAAGTCCAGGGGAATGAGCAGTTCTTC. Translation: CASSQEVQGNEQFF.

The CDR3 here is CASSQEAQGKGEQYF. CDR3 DNA sequence: TGCGCCAGCAGCCAAGAAGCACAGGGGAAGGGCGAGCAGTACTTC. The chain carries TRBV4-3 and TRBJ2-7, with 7 bases fitting TRBD1. The V segment lost 0 bases and the J segment 6 bases; nucleotides outside the gene matches: 8. The germline V gene encodes CDR1 LGHNA and CDR2 YSLEER. The CDR3 length is 15 residues.

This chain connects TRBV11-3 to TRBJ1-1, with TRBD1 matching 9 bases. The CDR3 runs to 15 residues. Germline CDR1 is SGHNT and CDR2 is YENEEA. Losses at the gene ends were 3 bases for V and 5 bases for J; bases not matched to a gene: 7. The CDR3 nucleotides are TGTGCCAGCAGCTTTGGACAGGGGTCGGAGACTGAAGCTTTCTTT. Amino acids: CASSFGQGSETEAFF.

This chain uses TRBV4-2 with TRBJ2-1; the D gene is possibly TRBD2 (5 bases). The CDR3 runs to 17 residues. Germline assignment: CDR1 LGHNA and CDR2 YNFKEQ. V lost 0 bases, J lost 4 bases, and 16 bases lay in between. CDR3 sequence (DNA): TGTGCCAGCAGCCAAGATCGGCTAGCCAGGAGTTACAATGAGCAGTTCTTC. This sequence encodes CASSQDRLARSYNEQFF.

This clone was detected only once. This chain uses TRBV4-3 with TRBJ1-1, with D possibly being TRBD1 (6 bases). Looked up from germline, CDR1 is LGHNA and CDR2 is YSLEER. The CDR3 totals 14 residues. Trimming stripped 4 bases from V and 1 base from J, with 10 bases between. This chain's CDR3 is CASSLETGNTEAFF. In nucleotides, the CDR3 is TGCGCCAGCAGCCTTGAGACAGGGAACACTGAAGCTTTCTTT.

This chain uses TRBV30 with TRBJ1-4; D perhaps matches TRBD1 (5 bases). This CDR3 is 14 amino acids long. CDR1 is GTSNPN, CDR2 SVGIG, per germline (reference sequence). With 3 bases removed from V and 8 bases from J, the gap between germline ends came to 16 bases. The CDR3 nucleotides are TGTGCCTGGAGACCACCTCGGCCAGGGGAAAAACTGTTTTTT. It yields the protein CAWRPPRPGEKLFF. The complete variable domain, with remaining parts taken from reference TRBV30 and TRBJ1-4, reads SQTIHQWPATLVQPVGSPLSLECTVEGTSNPNLYWYRQAAGRGLQLLFYSVGIGQISSEVPQNLSASRPQDRQFILSSKKLLLSDSGFYLCAWRPPRPGEKLFFGSGTQLSVL.

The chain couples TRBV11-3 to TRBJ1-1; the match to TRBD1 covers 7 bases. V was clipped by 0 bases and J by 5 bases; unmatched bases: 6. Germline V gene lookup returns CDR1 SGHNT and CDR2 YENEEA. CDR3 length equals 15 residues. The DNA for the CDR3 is TGTGCCAGCAGCTTAGATAGACAGGGTGAAACTGAAGCTTTCTTT. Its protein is CASSLDRQGETEAFF.

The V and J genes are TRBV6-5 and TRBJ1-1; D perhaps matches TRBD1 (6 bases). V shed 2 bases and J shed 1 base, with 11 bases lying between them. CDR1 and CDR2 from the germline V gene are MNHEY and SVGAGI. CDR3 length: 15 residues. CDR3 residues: CASSYLGTQNTEAFF. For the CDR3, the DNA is TGTGCCAGCAGTTACCTGGGGACACAGAACACTGAAGCTTTCTTT.

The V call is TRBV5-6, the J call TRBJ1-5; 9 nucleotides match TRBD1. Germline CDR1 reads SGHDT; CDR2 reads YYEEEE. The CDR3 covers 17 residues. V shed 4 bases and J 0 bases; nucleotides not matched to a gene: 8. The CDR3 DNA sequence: TGTGCCAGCAGCCTACGACAGGGGGTAGATAGCAATCAGCCCCAGCATTTT. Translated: CASSLRQGVDSNQPQHF.

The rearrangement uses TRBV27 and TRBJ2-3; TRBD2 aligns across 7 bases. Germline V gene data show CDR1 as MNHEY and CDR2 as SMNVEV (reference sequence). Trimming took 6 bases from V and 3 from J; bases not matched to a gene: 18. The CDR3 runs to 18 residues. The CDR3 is CASSPRGDVGFRTDTQYF. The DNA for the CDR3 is TGTGCCAGCAGCCCTCGGGGGGATGTGGGTTTTCGGACAGATACGCAGTATTTT.

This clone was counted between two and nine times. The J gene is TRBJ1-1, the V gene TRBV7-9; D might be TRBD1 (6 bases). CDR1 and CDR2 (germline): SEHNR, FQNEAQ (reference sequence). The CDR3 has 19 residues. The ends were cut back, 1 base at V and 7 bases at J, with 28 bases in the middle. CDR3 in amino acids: CASSLGLTAATGSNNEAFF. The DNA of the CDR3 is TGTGCCAGCAGCTTAGGATTGACCGCGGCAACAGGGAGTAATAATGAAGCTTTCTTT.

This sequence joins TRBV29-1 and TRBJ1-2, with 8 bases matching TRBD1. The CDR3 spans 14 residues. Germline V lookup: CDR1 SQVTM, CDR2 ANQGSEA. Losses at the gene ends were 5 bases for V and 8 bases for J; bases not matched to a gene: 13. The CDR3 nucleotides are TGCAGCGTTTGGGCTCAGGGGGCGTCGGGAGGCTACACCTTC. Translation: CSVWAQGASGGYTF.